A single sample is the source of the 17 T cell receptor beta chains below, sequenced in a study of blood T cell repertoires in COVID-19. Sequenced by immunoSEQ multiplex PCR; TCRdb stores in-frame clones only, minus some. The sample carries some 110,000 clones, roughly nine tenths recorded once. The sample comprised peripheral blood. All receptors derive from a man aged 65 to 85 who had recovered from COVID-19.

V gene TRBV7-2 combines with J gene TRBJ2-5, with 7 bases that match TRBD1. The CDR3 is made up of 16 amino acids. Germline CDR1 SGHTA, CDR2 FQGNSA. V shed 3 bases, J shed 7 bases, and the junction held 14 bases outside the gene matches. This chain's CDR3 is CASSLGGSRGLRTQYF. The DNA for the CDR3 is TGTGCCAGCAGCTTGGGTGGTAGTAGGGGGCTACGGACCCAGTACTTC.

This chain links TRBV18 with TRBJ2-1, with 9 nucleotides matching TRBD2. The V segment lost 6 bases and the J segment 6 bases; nucleotides outside the gene matches: 9. The CDR3 is 15 residues long. CDR1 is KGHSH, CDR2 LQKENI, per germline. The CDR3 protein is CASSILAGSINEQFF. CDR3 bases: TGTGCCAGCTCTATCCTAGCGGGATCAATCAATGAGCAGTTCTTC.

This chain connects TRBV28 to TRBJ1-1; weak D call: TRBD1 (6 bases). This CDR3 region has 14 residues. Per germline, CDR1 MDHEN and CDR2 SYDVKM. The V end was cut by 6 bases, the J end by 3 bases, with 14 bases between. CDR3 residues: CASSPYRAHTEAFF. The CDR3 nucleotides read TGTGCCAGCAGCCCCTACAGGGCCCACACTGAAGCTTTCTTT.

The chain is built from TRBV3-1 (or the pseudogene TRBV3-2) and TRBJ1-2; no clear D. Germline V gene sequence: CDR1 LGHDT, CDR2 YNNKEL (reference sequence). Trimming pared 1 base from V and 5 bases from J, leaving 5 bases between. There are 12 residues in the CDR3. CDR3 coding DNA: TGTGCCAGCAGCCAAGGGCAGTATGGCTACACCTTC. Amino acid sequence: CASSQGQYGYTF.

The chain has TRBV27 and TRBJ1-1, with unresolved D. Germline V gives CDR1 MNHEY, CDR2 SMNVEV (reference sequence). There are 13 residues in the CDR3. The ends were cut back, 0 bases at V and 5 bases at J, with 7 bases in the middle. In nucleotides, the CDR3 is TGTGCCAGCAGTTTATCCCGGTTGACTGAAGCTTTCTTT. Protein product: CASSLSRLTEAFF.

The chain is built from TRBV5-1 and TRBJ2-7; 9 nucleotides match TRBD1. Germline V gene data show CDR1 as SGHRS and CDR2 as YFSETQ. The CDR3 spans 15 residues. With V trimmed by 2 bases and J by 6 bases, 9 bases remained unmatched. CDR3: CASSFSGTGNGEQYF. The CDR3, as DNA: TGCGCCAGCAGCTTTTCCGGGACAGGGAATGGCGAGCAGTACTTC.

The chain recombines TRBV7-2 with TRBJ2-7, with no clear D. V was clipped by 3 bases and J by 5 bases, with 5 bases between them. This CDR3 spans 11 amino acids. Germline V gives CDR1 SGHTA, CDR2 FQGNSA. CDR3 sequence (DNA): TGTGCCAGCAGCTTCACGGACGAGCAGTACTTC. As protein: CASSFTDEQYF.

Only a few counts were recorded for this clone. The gene calls are TRBV7-6 and TRBJ1-4; no clear D gene. Trimming took off 5 bases at V and 3 bases at J, with 10 bases between the two ends. Germline V CDR1 and CDR2: SGHVS, FNYEAQ. The CDR3 extends over 14 amino acids. The CDR3 loop is CASSRAAANEKLFF. As DNA, the CDR3 is TGTGCCAGCAGCCGTGCGGCGGCTAATGAAAAACTGTTTTTT.

With respect to this clone: The junction departs from germline at one end; a sequencing error may be responsible. CDR3 nucleotide sequence: TGTGCCAGCAGCGTCGGGACCCGGAGGGGCTTC. Translating it yields CASSVGTRRGF. The rearrangement joins TRBV5-6 to TRBJ2-7, with D possibly matching TRBD2 (6 bases). Looked up from germline, CDR1 is SGHDT and CDR2 is YYEEEE. This CDR3 has 11 residues.

The rearrangement links TRBV19 to TRBJ2-1, with TRBD1 matching 12 bases. V lost 9 bases and J lost 6; bases outside the gene matches: 3. The CDR3 contains 13 residues. The germline V gene encodes CDR1 LNHDA and CDR2 SQIVND (reference sequence). For the CDR3, the DNA is TGTGCCAGCCGGGACAGGGGGCCCAATGAGCAGTTCTTC. Translated, it gives CASRDRGPNEQFF.

The genes are TRBV19 and TRBJ1-6, with unresolved D. V lost 7 bases, J lost 5 bases, and 9 bases lay in between. The CDR3 runs 13 residues. CDR1 and CDR2 from the germline V gene are LNHDA and SQIVND (reference sequence). The CDR3: CASTRTDNSPLHF. The CDR3 region has the DNA TGTGCCAGTACCCGGACTGATAATTCACCCCTCCACTTT.

CDR3 coding DNA: TGTGCCAGCTCACCACCGAAAACCCCGGGCACCATATATTTT. This codes for CASSPPKTPGTIYF. The rearrangement links TRBV18 to TRBJ1-3; D is unclear. CDR1 is KGHSH, CDR2 LQKENI, per germline. Trimming left V 0 bases short and J 9 bases short, with 12 bases between. CDR3 length equals 14 residues.

The J gene is TRBJ1-4, the V gene TRBV30; D might be TRBD1 (5 bases). The V and J ends lost 2 bases and 7 bases respectively, with 11 bases between them. CDR1 GTSNPN and CDR2 SVGIG come from the germline V gene (reference sequence). This CDR3 has 13 residues. CDR3 nucleotides: TGTGCCTGGAGTCGCCTTACAGGTGAAAAACTGTTTTTT. It is translated as CAWSRLTGEKLFF.

The V gene is TRBV6-5, the J gene TRBJ2-2; 7 nucleotides agree with TRBD1. Trimming at V came to 5 bases and at J to 2 bases, leaving 5 bases not matched to a gene. This CDR3 is 15 amino acids long. Germline loops: CDR1 MNHEY, CDR2 SVGAGI. The CDR3 DNA reads as TGTGCCAGCAGTCCGCGGACAGGAAACACCGGGGAGCTGTTTTTT. This translates into CASSPRTGNTGELFF.

This chain links TRBV9 with TRBJ2-5, with D tentatively TRBD2 (5 bases). The V gene lost 0 bases and the J gene lost 2 bases, with 5 bases spanning the gap. Germline V gene data show CDR1 as SGDLS and CDR2 as YYNGEE. The CDR3 is made up of 13 amino acids. This chain's CDR3 is CASSVGEQETQYF. In DNA form, the CDR3 reads TGTGCCAGCAGCGTAGGGGAGCAAGAGACCCAGTACTTC.

The chain carries TRBV20-1 and TRBJ2-1; D possibly corresponds to TRBD2 (5 bases). Germline V gives CDR1 DFQATT, CDR2 SNEGSKA (reference sequence). CDR3 length: 17 residues. V lost 3 bases and J lost 0, with 18 bases in between. The CDR3 protein is CSASPPRVASSYNEQFF. The CDR3, as DNA: TGCAGTGCTAGTCCTCCCCGCGTAGCGAGCTCCTACAATGAGCAGTTCTTC.

The chain combines TRBV7-2 with TRBJ2-1; maybe TRBD1 (6 bases). V lost 4 bases to trimming and J lost 5 bases, with 15 bases between them. The length of the CDR3 is 15 residues. Germline CDR1 reads SGHTA; CDR2 reads FQGNSA. The CDR3: CASSYYRVANNEQFF. Here the CDR3 DNA reads TGTGCCAGCAGCTACTACAGGGTTGCGAACAATGAGCAGTTCTTC.